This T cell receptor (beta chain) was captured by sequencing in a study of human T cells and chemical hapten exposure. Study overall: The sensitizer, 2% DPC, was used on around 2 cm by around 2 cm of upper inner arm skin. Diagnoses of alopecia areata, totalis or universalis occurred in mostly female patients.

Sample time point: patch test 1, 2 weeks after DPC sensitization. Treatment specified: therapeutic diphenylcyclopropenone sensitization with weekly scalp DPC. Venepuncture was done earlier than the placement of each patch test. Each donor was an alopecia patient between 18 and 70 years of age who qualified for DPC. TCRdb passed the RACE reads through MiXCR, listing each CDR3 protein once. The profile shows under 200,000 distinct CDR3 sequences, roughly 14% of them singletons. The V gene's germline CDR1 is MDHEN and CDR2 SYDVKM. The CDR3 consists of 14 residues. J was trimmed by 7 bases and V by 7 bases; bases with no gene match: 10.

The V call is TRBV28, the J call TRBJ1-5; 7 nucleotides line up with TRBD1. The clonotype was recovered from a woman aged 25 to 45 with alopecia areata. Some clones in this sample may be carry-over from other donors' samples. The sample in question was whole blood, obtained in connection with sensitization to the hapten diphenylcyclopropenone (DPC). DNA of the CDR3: TGTGCCAGCATCACGGGCCAGGGGGGCCAGCCCCAGCATTTT. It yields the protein CASITGQGGQPQHF.